Listed below are T cell receptor beta chains from one sample, sequenced in a study of response to subunit inactivated influenza vaccine. TCRdb analysed the RT-PCR reads with MiXCR anew, one entry per CDR3 protein. The table includes roughly 650,000 distinct CDR3 sequences, around 16% detected once. This sample comprised PBMCs from blood, obtained roughly 12 days after vaccination. The receptor set was obtained from a man aged 45-65 years who received an inactivated influenza vaccine. CDR3s include the opening cysteine and the closing phenylalanine or tryptophan. Each record gives: clone size, J gene, D gene, V gene, CDR3 DNA, CDR3 protein. D genes are given only for firm matches. Size is stated for part of the rows, as once, few or many counts, or as a class when the clone is expanded.

>few|TRBJ1-2|.|TRBV5-1
TGCGCCAGCAGCCGTGACAGATCGAATCACTATGGCTACACCTTC
CASSRDRSNHYGYTF
>.|TRBJ2-2|TRBD2|TRBV15
TGTGCCACCAGCAGCGGGGGGGCGTCCGGGGAGCTGTTTTTT
CATSSGGASGELFF
>.|TRBJ2-7|TRBD2|TRBV14
TGTGCCAGCAGCCAAGATTCTAGCGGGGGGCCGTACTACGAGCAGTACTTC
CASSQDSSGGPYYEQYF
>.|TRBJ2-2|TRBD2|TRBV2
TGTGCCAGCAAGCCGTTCGGGGGGGCGAACACCGGGGAGCTGTTTTTT
CASKPFGGANTGELFF
>.|TRBJ2-1|TRBD2|TRBV19
TGTGCCAGTAGTATAGAGACGACTAGCGGGATCTACAATGAGCAGTTCTTC
CASSIETTSGIYNEQFF
>few|TRBJ2-7|TRBD2|TRBV7-9
TGTGCCAGCAGCTTGGGGACTAGCGCTTTCGACGAGCAGTACTTC
CASSLGTSAFDEQYF
>few|TRBJ1-5|.|TRBV9
TGTGCCAGCAGCCGGGACACCGGCAATCAGCCCCAGCATTTT
CASSRDTGNQPQHF
>.|TRBJ1-5|.|TRBV12-5
TGTGCTAGTGGACAGGGTATAGGTCCCCAGCATTTT
CASGQGIGPQHF
>.|TRBJ1-1|.|TRBV6-2/TRBV6-3
TGTGCCAGCAGTTTCGGAGGGAAAGGGGAAGCTTTCTTT
CASSFGGKGEAFF
>.|TRBJ2-1|.|TRBV6-1
TGTGCCAGCAGTGAAGGGAGTTGGTATGAGCAGTTCTTC
CASSEGSWYEQFF
>many|TRBJ1-5|.|TRBV3-1
TGTGCCAGCAGCCAGGGGGGGCCCCAGCATTTT
CASSQGGPQHF
>.|TRBJ2-7|.|TRBV12-3/TRBV12-4
TGTGCCAGCAGTCCCCCCCTCGGACGGCGTTACGAGCAGTACTTC
CASSPPLGRRYEQYF
>.|TRBJ2-1|.|TRBV29-1
TGCAGCGTTGAAAGGACATCCGGCTCAAATGAGCAGTTCTTC
CSVERTSGSNEQFF
>.|TRBJ2-5|TRBD2|TRBV6-1
TGTGCCAGCACAGGTGGGACTAGCGTAGAGACCCAGTACTTC
CASTGGTSVETQYF
>few|TRBJ2-3|.|TRBV29-1
TGCAGCGTTGAGGATTTAGGGGGAACGCAGTATTTT
CSVEDLGGTQYF
>few|TRBJ1-5|TRBD1|TRBV12-3/TRBV12-4
TGTGCCAGCAGCTTCACAGGGGGCGCAGGGCAGCCCCAGCATTTT
CASSFTGGAGQPQHF
>.|TRBJ2-4|.|TRBV6-2/TRBV6-3
TGTGCCAGCAGTTACTCCTTGGTCCCCGACGGGCGGGACAAAAACATTCAGTACTTC
CASSYSLVPDGRDKNIQYF
>many|TRBJ2-1|.|TRBV11-2
TGTGCCAGCAGCTACACGCGGGATAGCGAGCAGTTCTTC
CASSYTRDSEQFF
>many|TRBJ2-5|.|TRBV11-2
TGTGCCAGCAGCTTAGGGCAAGTTAGAGAGACCCAGTACTTC
CASSLGQVRETQYF
>many|TRBJ1-3|.|TRBV7-8
TGTGCCAGCAGCTTAGCGGCAGGCTTGGACGGAAACACCATATATTTT
CASSLAAGLDGNTIYF
>.|TRBJ2-2|.|TRBV10-3
TGTGCCATCAGTGAGTCGTGGGCGAACACCGGGGAGCTGTTTTTT
CAISESWANTGELFF
>.|TRBJ2-1|.|TRBV4-1
TGCGCCAGCAGCCAACCTCCCCCCAAGACCCTATACAATGAGCAGTTCTTC
CASSQPPPKTLYNEQFF
>few|TRBJ2-7|.|TRBV12-3/TRBV12-4
TGTGCCAGCAGTTTAGCCCCCAGGGCCTACGAGCAGTACTTC
CASSLAPRAYEQYF
>.|TRBJ2-1|.|TRBV12-3/TRBV12-4
TGTGCCAGCAGTTCAAGAGCTATGGGCCTAAGGGTATTC
CASSSRAMGLRVF